This TCR beta chain was recorded in a study of control samples from healthy donors and cancer patients. Germline CDR1 is MGHDK and CDR2 is SYGVNS. This CDR3 comprises 15 residues. The V gene lost 8 bases and the J gene lost 0 bases, with 14 bases spanning the gap. The method was immunoSEQ multiplex PCR; TCRdb's version includes in-frame clones alone and lacks a portion of them. This sample yields more than 100,000 clones, of which around 88% are seen a single time; under 20% belongs to the top ten. The sequence derives from a man in his fifties or sixties with lung cancer. J is TRBJ1-3 and V is TRBV25-1; D not certain. The sample was PBMCs. The CDR3 DNA is TGTGCCAGCGGAGCTCCATCCTACTCTGGAAACACCATATATTTT. It specifies CASGAPSYSGNTIYF.